These T cell receptor beta chains were read from a single sample in a study of blood T cell repertoires in COVID-19. Profiled with immunoSEQ multiplex PCR; TCRdb holds only in-frame clones, not every one. The sample has about 380,000 clones; approximately 90% are singletons. Input material: PBMCs or T cells enriched from blood (not recorded which). Every receptor here comes from a woman in her late teens or twenties who had recovered from COVID-19. The CDR3 runs from the conserved cysteine through the conserved F or W. Fields, in order: J gene, D gene, V gene, clone size, CDR3 protein, CDR3 DNA. The D gene is left open where the match is weak. Clone size is shown for a subset of rows, as once, few, many or a class of expanded clone.

TRBJ1-2 | NA | TRBV4-1 | few | CASSQVPAGIYGYTF | TGCGCCAGCAGCCAAGTTCCGGCAGGGATATATGGCTACACCTTC
TRBJ2-7 | NA | TRBV13 | NA | CASSGRTGNYEQYF | TGTGCCAGCAGCGGAAGGACGGGAAACTACGAGCAGTACTTC
TRBJ1-2 | TRBD1 | TRBV30 | NA | CAWLGQGVRGYTF | TGTGCCTGGTTGGGACAGGGGGTGAGGGGCTACACCTTC
TRBJ2-7 | NA | TRBV10-3 | NA | CAISDLDSTAYEQYF | TGTGCCATCAGTGACCTAGACAGCACAGCCTACGAGCAGTACTTC
TRBJ1-5 | NA | TRBV19 | NA | CASSIERGWGNQPQHF | TGTGCCAGTAGTATAGAGCGGGGTTGGGGCAATCAGCCCCAGCATTTT
TRBJ1-6 | NA | TRBV2 | NA | CASSPSLNSPLHF | TGTGCCAGCAGTCCCTCCTTAAATTCACCCCTCCACTTT
TRBJ1-2 | NA | TRBV5-1 | NA | CASSLDREGYGYTF | TGCGCCAGCAGCTTGGACAGGGAAGGCTATGGCTACACCTTC
TRBJ2-2 | TRBD1 | TRBV11-2 | NA | CASSSGGYGELFF | TGTGCCAGCAGCTCAGGGGGCTACGGGGAGCTGTTTTTT
TRBJ1-2 | NA | TRBV19 | NA | CASTNRNPYGYTF | TGTGCCAGTACCAACAGGAACCCCTATGGCTACACCTTC
TRBJ2-2 | TRBD1 | TRBV14 | NA | CASSRYRGVNKANTGELFF | TGTGCCAGCAGCCGATACAGGGGAGTTAATAAGGCGAACACCGGGGAGCTGTTTTTT
TRBJ1-4 | NA | TRBV6-5 | NA | CASSYSMTGLSEKLFF | TGTGCCAGCAGTTACTCGATGACGGGTTTGAGTGAAAAACTGTTTTTT
TRBJ2-7 | TRBD1 | TRBV6-5 | NA | CASSYFLGQGYEQYF | TGTGCCAGCAGTTACTTTTTGGGACAGGGATACGAGCAGTACTTC
TRBJ2-1 | TRBD1 | TRBV19 | NA | CATLGQGSYNEQFF | TGTGCCACCTTGGGACAGGGAAGCTACAATGAGCAGTTCTTC
TRBJ2-5 | TRBD1 | TRBV7-6 | NA | CASFRFSQGAQETQYF | TGTGCCAGCTTCCGCTTCTCACAGGGGGCACAAGAGACCCAGTACTTC
TRBJ2-7 | NA | TRBV10-2 | NA | CASTGGTGSYEQYF | TGCGCCAGCACGGGGGGGACAGGGTCCTACGAGCAGTACTTC
TRBJ2-1 | NA | TRBV5-6 | NA | CASSLGPSSYNEQFF | TGTGCCAGCAGCTTGGGCCCCAGCTCCTACAATGAGCAGTTCTTC
TRBJ1-5 | TRBD1 | TRBV18 | NA | CASSPGQGNNQPQHF | TGTGCCAGCTCCCCCGGACAGGGTAACAATCAGCCCCAGCATTTT
TRBJ2-3 | TRBD2 | TRBV2 | NA | CASSDWSMVAGGSSSDTQYF | TGTGCCAGCAGTGATTGGAGTATGGTAGCGGGGGGGAGTAGCTCAGATACGCAGTATTTT
TRBJ2-1 | TRBD2 | TRBV14 | NA | CASSQLGTSANEQFF | TGTGCCAGCAGCCAACTTGGGACTAGTGCTAATGAGCAGTTCTTC
TRBJ2-1 | TRBD2 | TRBV7-3 | NA | CASSRGLAYEQFF | TGTGCCAGCAGCCGCGGACTAGCCTATGAGCAGTTCTTC
TRBJ2-3 | TRBD1 | TRBV11-2 | NA | CASSSLQGSAWDTQYF | TGTGCCAGCAGCTCCCTACAGGGGTCCGCGTGGGATACGCAGTATTTT
TRBJ2-3 | NA | TRBV3-1/TRBV3-2 | NA | CASSQRLGTDTQYF | TGTGCCAGCAGCCAAAGACTAGGTACAGATACGCAGTATTTT
TRBJ2-7 | TRBD1 | TRBV24-1 | NA | CATSDPRDRAGEQYF | TGTGCCACCAGTGACCCCCGGGACAGGGCCGGCGAGCAGTACTTC
TRBJ1-5 | TRBD1 | TRBV15 | NA | CATSRDYTGGRSNQPQHF | TGTGCCACCAGCAGAGATTATACAGGGGGCAGGAGCAATCAGCCCCAGCATTTT
TRBJ2-1 | NA | TRBV19 | NA | CASSKDSYNEQFF | TGTGCCAGTAGTAAGGACAGTTACAATGAGCAGTTCTTC
TRBJ2-3 | TRBD2 | TRBV7-2 | NA | CASSVERGGTQYF | TGTGCCAGCAGCGTCGAGCGGGGGGGTACGCAGTATTTT
TRBJ2-1 | NA | TRBV14 | NA | CASSQGTGEQFF | TGTGCCAGCAGCCAAGGTACGGGGGAGCAGTTCTTC
TRBJ2-5 | TRBD1 | TRBV2 | once | CASSAGTGRQETQYF | TGTGCCAGCAGCGCCGGGACAGGGAGGCAAGAGACCCAGTACTTC
TRBJ1-6 | NA | TRBV4-1 | NA | CASSQTGNNSPLHF | TGCGCCAGCAGCCAAACAGGGAACAATTCACCCCTCCACTTT
TRBJ1-1 | TRBD1 | TRBV6-2/TRBV6-3 | NA | CASSWDSMNTEAFF | TGTGCCAGCAGTTGGGACAGTATGAACACTGAAGCTTTCTTT
TRBJ1-1 | TRBD1 | TRBV3-1/TRBV3-2 | NA | CASTQGDRRYTEAFF | TGTGCCAGCACCCAGGGGGACAGGCGGTACACTGAAGCTTTCTTT
TRBJ1-1 | NA | TRBV12-3/TRBV12-4 | NA | CASARGIDTEAFF | TGTGCCAGCGCTAGGGGGATAGACACTGAAGCTTTCTTT
TRBJ1-5 | NA | TRBV19 | NA | CASRRTEPNQPQHF | TGTGCCAGTAGGAGGACAGAGCCCAATCAGCCCCAGCATTTT
TRBJ1-4 | NA | TRBV5-1 | NA | CASSPGGVSEKLFF | TGCGCCAGCAGTCCGGGGGGAGTTTCCGAAAAACTGTTTTTT
TRBJ1-5 | NA | TRBV27 | NA | CASSLQAHQPQHF | TGTGCCAGCAGTTTACAGGCGCATCAGCCCCAGCATTTT
TRBJ1-2 | NA | TRBV3-1/TRBV3-2 | NA | CASSQALLRGQSDYGYTF | TGTGCCAGCAGCCAGGCTCTGCTACGAGGACAGTCGGACTATGGCTACACCTTC
TRBJ1-1 | TRBD1 | TRBV11-2 | NA | CASRLGGPLNTEAFF | TGTGCCAGCAGGTTAGGGGGCCCGTTGAACACTGAAGCTTTCTTT
TRBJ2-7 | TRBD1 | TRBV4-3 | NA | CASSQNRDSYYEQYF | TGCGCCAGCAGCCAAAACCGGGACAGTTACTACGAGCAGTACTTC
TRBJ2-1 | NA | TRBV10-3 | once | CAISEPVSRDFSYNEQFF | TGTGCCATCAGTGAGCCCGTATCAAGGGACTTCTCCTACAATGAGCAGTTCTTC
TRBJ1-2 | NA | TRBV6-5 | NA | CASRRGDYGYTF | TGTGCCAGTAGGCGGGGGGACTATGGCTACACCTTC
TRBJ2-2 | TRBD1 | TRBV9 | NA | CASSLGTANTGELFF | TGTGCCAGCAGCCTCGGGACAGCGAACACCGGGGAGCTGTTTTTT
TRBJ2-7 | NA | TRBV7-6 | few | CASSFGGSSNYEQYF | TGTGCCAGCAGCTTCGGCGGCAGCTCAAACTACGAGCAGTACTTC
TRBJ2-3 | TRBD1 | TRBV27 | once | CASMAIRDSADTQYF | TGTGCCAGCATGGCGATACGGGACAGCGCAGATACGCAGTATTTT
TRBJ2-4 | NA | TRBV2 | NA | CASSQDKLAKNIQYF | TGTGCCAGCAGCCAAGACAAACTAGCCAAAAACATTCAGTACTTC
TRBJ2-5 | TRBD1 | TRBV12-5 | NA | CASGLGDSVVETQYF | TGTGCTAGTGGTTTAGGGGACAGTGTAGTGGAGACCCAGTACTTC
TRBJ2-1 | NA | TRBV7-3 | once | CASSLDRSNEQFF | TGTGCCAGCAGCTTAGACAGAAGCAATGAGCAGTTCTTC
TRBJ1-2 | TRBD1 | TRBV7-3 | NA | CASSKRQGDGYTF | TGTGCCAGCAGCAAGAGACAGGGGGATGGCTACACCTTC
TRBJ2-6 | TRBD1 | TRBV11-2 | NA | CASSWDRTSGANVLTF | TGTGCCAGCAGCTGGGACAGGACCTCTGGGGCCAACGTCCTGACTTTC
TRBJ1-5 | NA | TRBV28 | NA | CASSLPGESNQPQHF | TGTGCCAGCAGTTTACCAGGGGAAAGCAATCAGCCCCAGCATTTT
TRBJ2-2 | TRBD1 | TRBV6-5 | NA | CASSSSGQGLGELFF | TGTGCCAGCAGTTCCTCGGGACAGGGGCTCGGGGAGCTGTTTTTT
TRBJ1-6 | NA | TRBV21-1 | NA | CASSNQTAPGHYNSPLHF | TGTGCCAGCAGCAATCAGACGGCGCCGGGTCATTATAATTCACCCCTCCACTTT
TRBJ2-3 | NA | TRBV10-3 | NA | CAISEEINTQYF | TGTGCCATCAGTGAGGAGATAAATACGCAGTATTTT
TRBJ1-1 | NA | TRBV5-1 | NA | CASSLEGGGTNTEAFF | TGCGCCAGCAGCTTGGAGGGAGGAGGCACGAACACTGAAGCTTTCTTT
TRBJ1-5 | NA | TRBV6-5 | NA | CASGYYRVNQPQHF | TGTGCCAGCGGATACTACCGGGTCAATCAGCCCCAGCATTTT
TRBJ1-3 | NA | TRBV10-3 | NA | CAISERGNAGNTIYF | TGTGCCATCAGTGAGAGGGGGAACGCTGGAAACACCATATATTTT